This T cell receptor beta chain was observed in a study of blood T cells in healthy people across ages. This clonotype has a count of ten or more. Its antigen remains unknown. The CDR3 consists of 16 residues. Trimming removed 1 base at V and 1 base at J, with 13 bases between. CDR1 MGHRA and CDR2 YSYEKL come from the germline V gene. It was with a sample-barcoded 5' primer and a J-beta primer mix that a second PCR of roughly 7 to 12 cycles was run. MiXCR was run by TCRdb on the 5' RACE reads, yielding one entry per CDR3 protein. The sample comprises some 930,000 distinct CDR3 sequences, about 28% of which are singletons, and around 9.6% rests with the top ten. Study outcomes and limitations: Unsorted PBMCs blocked a conclusive comparison of naive and antigen-experienced cells.

Per sample, extraction of total RNA gave at least 5 micrograms in every case. This same sample was also taken into another study, of T cells of mothers and their children. That source reports: A few healthy Caucasian mothers served as donors, and their six children did as well. A slight, non-significant increase in overlap was found for related mother-child pairs relative to unrelated pairs.

The origin of this receptor is a middle-aged woman in good health. The rearrangement links TRBV4-1 to TRBJ1-2, with no clear D. The material sequenced was blood. This CDR3 is CASSQGGRIFNYGYTF. CDR3 sequence (DNA): TGCGCCAGCAGCCAAGGTGGTCGGATTTTTAACTATGGCTACACCTTC.